The 26 T cell receptor beta chains in this list originate from one sample, sequenced in a study of response to subunit inactivated influenza vaccine. TCRdb re-called the RT-PCR reads with MiXCR, one entry per CDR3 protein. The sample includes some 500,000 distinct CDR3 sequences, 13% of them seen just once. Material: PBMCs from blood, obtained roughly 6 weeks after vaccination. Source of these receptors: a man aged 50 to 59 who received an inactivated influenza vaccine.

This clonotype was picked up a small number of times. The V and J genes are TRBV20-1 and TRBJ2-7; D may be TRBD2 (6 bases). This CDR3 has 15 amino acids. Trimming shortened V by 6 bases and J by 5 bases, and 23 bases separated the two germline ends. Germline V lookup: CDR1 DFQATT, CDR2 SNEGSKA (reference sequence). This CDR3 reads CSAPTSEGSRDEQYF. CDR3 nucleotide sequence: TGCAGTGCCCCGACCTCGGAGGGCAGTAGGGACGAGCAGTACTTC.

J is TRBJ1-1 and V is TRBV6-2 or TRBV6-3, with 7 bases lining up with TRBD1. V was clipped by 6 bases and J by 1 base; unmatched bases: 5. Per germline, CDR1 MNHEY and CDR2 SVGEGT. This CDR3 has 14 residues. Written as DNA, the CDR3 is TGTGCCAGCAGCACATACAGGGGGAACACTGAAGCTTTCTTT. This sequence encodes CASSTYRGNTEAFF.

This clonotype was detected a few times. The CDR3 sequence is CASSWGGPYEQYF. The CDR3 bases are TGTGCCAGCAGTTGGGGGGGGCCCTACGAGCAGTACTTC. The chain couples TRBV12-3 or TRBV12-4 to TRBJ2-7, with D possibly TRBD2 on 7 matching bases. This CDR3 has 13 amino acids. V was clipped by 4 bases and J by 2 bases, with 9 bases between them.

This clonotype has only a few counts. V and J are TRBV7-2 and TRBJ1-2, with 7 bases that match TRBD1. The CDR3 totals 14 residues. V shed 5 bases and J 2 bases; nucleotides not matched to a gene: 5. Germline V gives CDR1 SGHTA, CDR2 FQGNSA. The CDR3 protein is CASSPGQVNYGYTF. In nucleotides, the CDR3 is TGTGCCAGCAGCCCAGGACAGGTGAACTATGGCTACACCTTC.

This clonotype was picked up many times. The chain links TRBV5-1 to TRBJ1-2; 10 bases line up with TRBD1. The ends lost 7 bases at V and 2 bases at J; junction bases unmatched: 11. Per the germline V gene, CDR1 is SGHRS and CDR2 is YFSETQ. The CDR3 spans 16 residues. The CDR3 loop is CASQAPPGQGNYGYTF. CDR3 nucleotide sequence: TGCGCCAGCCAAGCCCCACCGGGACAGGGGAACTATGGCTACACCTTC.

A note on this clonotype: This sequence may be a read error, since a much larger clone differs from it by one base. The DNA for the CDR3 is TGTGCCAGCAGTGGGGGGACCTCCTACGAGCAGTACTTC. Protein sequence: CASSGGTSYEQYF. This chain links TRBV2 with TRBJ2-7; perhaps D is TRBD1 or TRBD2 (5 bases each). V lost 4 bases to trimming and J lost 0 bases, with 7 bases between them. The CDR3 covers 13 residues. The germline gives CDR1 SNHLY, CDR2 FYNNEI.

This clonotype appeared many times. The chain couples TRBV24-1 to TRBJ2-3; D may be TRBD1 (6 bases). The CDR3 has 19 residues. Germline V gene sequence: CDR1 KGHDR, CDR2 SFDVKD. The ends were cut back, 4 bases at V and 0 bases at J, with 22 bases in the middle. This CDR3 reads CATSDLATDSGGSTDTQYF. The CDR3, as DNA: TGTGCCACCAGTGACCTCGCAACGGACAGCGGAGGAAGCACAGATACGCAGTATTTT.

This chain connects TRBV27 to TRBJ2-3; no clear D gene. This CDR3 has 14 amino acids. Germline CDR1 and CDR2: MNHEY and SMNVEV (reference sequence). The germline V and J ends were trimmed by 7 bases and 6 bases, with 17 bases remaining between them. CDR3 region: CASMESMILDTQYF. The CDR3 bases are TGTGCCAGCATGGAGAGTATGATCTTGGATACGCAGTATTTT.

This clonotype has a handful of counts. The rearrangement uses TRBV7-2 and TRBJ2-1; a possible D gene is TRBD2 (6 bases). V was pared by 5 bases and J by 0 bases, with 11 bases between. Germline assignment: CDR1 SGHTA and CDR2 FQGNSA. The CDR3 length is 15 residues. In nucleotides, the CDR3 is TGTGCCAGCAGCGCTAGCGTAGCCTCCTACAATGAGCAGTTCTTC. Translated, it gives CASSASVASYNEQFF.

This clonotype was seen a handful of times. V gene TRBV12-3 or TRBV12-4 combines with J gene TRBJ1-4, with 12 bases matching TRBD1. Germline trimming cut 7 bases from V and 7 bases from J; bases unmatched to any gene: 7. This CDR3 spans 15 amino acids. The CDR3 DNA follows: TGTGCCAGCACCTCAGGGACAGGGGGCGTTGAAAAACTGTTTTTT. Translated, it gives CASTSGTGGVEKLFF.

This sequence joins TRBV27 and TRBJ2-7, with 10 bases matching TRBD2. Germline V gene sequence: CDR1 MNHEY, CDR2 SMNVEV (reference sequence). This CDR3 has 17 amino acids. V lost 6 bases and J lost 4; bases outside the gene matches: 15. CDR3 DNA sequence: TGTGCCAGCAGCTCCTATAAGAAGCGGGAGGGCCGGTACGAGCAGTACTTC. This gives the protein CASSSYKKREGRYEQYF.

Concerning this clonotype itself: Sequence at one end of the junction differs from germline and may be a read error. J is TRBJ1-3 and V is TRBV7-6; TRBD1 might be the D (5 bases). CDR3 length: 14 amino acids. Germline V gene data show CDR1 as SGHVS and CDR2 as FNYEAQ. The CDR3 nucleotides read TGTGCCGGCAGCGTCCAGGGAGCTGGAAACACCATATATTTT. Translating it yields CAGSVQGAGNTIYF.

This clonotype was counted a few times. V and J are TRBV5-1 and TRBJ2-1, with 9 bases fitting TRBD2. The germline gives CDR1 SGHRS, CDR2 YFSETQ. The CDR3 sequence is 15 residues long. V lost 1 base and J lost 5; bases outside the gene matches: 4. Written as DNA, the CDR3 is TGCGCCAGCAGCTTGCGTCCTAGCGGGAACAATGAGCAGTTCTTC. It yields the protein CASSLRPSGNNEQFF.

The V call is TRBV5-1, the J call TRBJ2-4; 7 nucleotides line up with TRBD1. The CDR3 is 17 residues long. Unmatched junction bases numbered 16, after V lost 4 bases and J lost 6 bases. The germline CDR1 and CDR2 sequences are SGHRS and YFSETQ. CDR3 in DNA: TGCGCCAGCAGCCTGTGGGACAGCAGCACTCCCGGAAACATTCAGTACTTC. Translating gives CASSLWDSSTPGNIQYF.

The chain employs TRBV4-2 and TRBJ2-2; D is possibly TRBD2 (6 bases). The V gene's germline CDR1 is LGHNA and CDR2 YNFKEQ. CDR3 length equals 16 residues. Trimming removed 2 bases at V and 2 bases at J, with 12 bases between. DNA for the CDR3: TGTGCCAGCAGCCAAACCCCCGGGGGTAACACCGGGGAGCTGTTTTTT. Encoded protein: CASSQTPGGNTGELFF.

This clonotype was detected ten times or more. The chain recombines TRBV4-2 with TRBJ2-7; the D is unclear. V was trimmed by 1 base and J by 2 bases, leaving 9 bases between them. The CDR3 has 14 residues. Germline lookup yields CDR1 LGHNA and CDR2 YNFKEQ. The CDR3 DNA reads as TGTGCCAGCAGCCAAGTAGGAGCACCCTACGAGCAGTACTTC. This gives the protein CASSQVGAPYEQYF.

The gene calls are TRBV5-6 and TRBJ1-2; no clear D gene. CDR1 and CDR2 from the germline V gene are SGHDT and YYEEEE. There are 15 residues in the CDR3. Trimming took 0 bases from V and 3 from J, leaving 12 bases between them. The CDR3 region is CASSLVDGGYYGYTF. CDR3 nucleotides: TGTGCCAGCAGCTTGGTGGACGGCGGATACTATGGCTACACCTTC.

J is TRBJ2-1 and V is TRBV10-3; unclear D gene. Trimming shortened V by 3 bases and J by 0 bases, and 3 bases separated the two germline ends. The V gene's germline CDR1 is ENHRY and CDR2 SYGVKD. CDR3 length: 13 amino acids. This CDR3 reads CAISDGSYNEQFF. The CDR3 region has the DNA TGTGCCATCAGTGATGGCTCCTACAATGAGCAGTTCTTC.

This clonotype was seen a few times. This chain connects TRBV5-1 to TRBJ2-4, with 12 bases aligning to TRBD2. The CDR3 spans 19 residues. CDR1 and CDR2 from the germline V gene are SGHRS and YFSETQ. The V segment lost 0 bases and the J segment 2 bases; nucleotides outside the gene matches: 9. The CDR3: CASSLEGLAGGPTKNIQYF. For the CDR3, the DNA is TGCGCCAGCAGCTTGGAAGGGCTAGCGGGGGGGCCGACCAAAAACATTCAGTACTTC.

Points on this clonotype: Since a much larger clone is just one base distant, this may be a read error. This chain connects TRBV20-1 to TRBJ2-2; the match to TRBD1 covers 7 bases. The CDR3 runs 16 residues. The germline gives CDR1 DFQATT, CDR2 SNEGSKA (reference sequence). CDR3 in DNA: TGCTGTGCTAGAGCCCGAAGGACAGGAAACACCGGGGAGCTGTTTTTT. This encodes CCARARRTGNTGELFF.

A few counts support this clonotype. The chain is built from TRBV7-2 and TRBJ2-7; a weak D match, TRBD2 (5 bases). Trimming left V 3 bases short and J 1 base short, with 10 bases between. Per germline, CDR1 SGHTA and CDR2 FQGNSA. This CDR3 is built from 14 residues. CDR3 coding DNA: TGTGCCAGCAGCTTGAGTGAGGGATCCTACGAGCAGTACTTC. As protein: CASSLSEGSYEQYF.

The table lists this clonotype with many counts. This chain joins TRBV4-2 and TRBJ1-2; 7 bases match TRBD1. The junction had 8 bases not matched to a gene; V was cut back by 4 bases and J by 3 bases. CDR1 is LGHNA, CDR2 YNFKEQ, per germline. The CDR3 covers 15 residues. This CDR3 is CASSLDRDSYYGYTF. Written as DNA, the CDR3 is TGTGCCAGCAGCCTTGACCGGGACAGCTACTATGGCTACACCTTC.

In this sample, this clonotype turned up a few times. This rearrangement joins TRBV12-3 or TRBV12-4 to TRBJ2-7; TRBD2 matches 8 bases. With 0 bases clipped from V and 7 bases from J, the junction kept 14 bases outside the gene matches. CDR3 size: 17 residues. The CDR3 bases are TGTGCCAGCAGTTTAGCGGGTACGGGGGGGAAATTGGGGGAGCAGTACTTC. This translates into CASSLAGTGGKLGEQYF.

The chain is built from TRBV20-1 and TRBJ2-3; TRBD1 might be the D (5 bases). The CDR3 totals 14 residues. The V end lost 5 bases, the J end lost 0 bases, and 12 bases lay between the germline ends. The germline V gene encodes CDR1 DFQATT and CDR2 SNEGSKA (reference sequence). Here the CDR3 reads CSAQGPASTDTQYF. CDR3 DNA: TGCAGTGCTCAGGGCCCGGCTAGCACAGATACGCAGTATTTT.

V is TRBV7-9 and J is TRBJ2-1; D is unresolved. CDR1 is SEHNR, CDR2 FQNEAQ, per germline (reference sequence). The CDR3 has 14 amino acids. Trimming took off 4 bases at V and 4 bases at J, with 11 bases between the two ends. CDR3 coding DNA: TGTGCCAGCAGCTCCCCAGACGGGTACAATGAGCAGTTCTTC. This sequence encodes CASSSPDGYNEQFF.

This clonotype was found a few times. The chain combines TRBV10-3 with TRBJ2-7; D not resolved. The germline V gene encodes CDR1 ENHRY and CDR2 SYGVKD. V was cut by 8 bases and J by 2 bases, with 13 bases left in between. This CDR3 region has 13 residues. Here the CDR3 DNA reads TGTGCCATCTCTTTAGGTCCCCCCTACGAGCAGTACTTC. Translating it yields CAISLGPPYEQYF.